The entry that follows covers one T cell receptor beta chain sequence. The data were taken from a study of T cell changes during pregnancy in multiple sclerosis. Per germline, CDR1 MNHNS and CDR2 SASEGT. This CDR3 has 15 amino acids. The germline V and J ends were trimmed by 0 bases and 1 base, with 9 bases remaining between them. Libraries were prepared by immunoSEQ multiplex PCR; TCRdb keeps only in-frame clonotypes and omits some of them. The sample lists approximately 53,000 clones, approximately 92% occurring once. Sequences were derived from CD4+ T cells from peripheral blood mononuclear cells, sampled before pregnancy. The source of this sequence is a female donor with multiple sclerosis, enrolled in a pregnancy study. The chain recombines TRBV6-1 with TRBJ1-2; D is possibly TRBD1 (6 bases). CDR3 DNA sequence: TGTGCCAGCAGTGAAGCGGGACAAATTAACTATGGCTACACCTTC. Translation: CASSEAGQINYGYTF.